The entry below gives a single TCR beta chain sequence along with its context. Under the authors' procedure: Cell counts per sample came from amplifying reference gene primers. Clones were read by immunoSEQ multiplex PCR, and TCRdb kept only the in-frame ones, dropping some. The V and J calls and clone size were taken over from that table, and D and trimming were inferred from the DNA. The sample yields 50,000 or so clones, 80% to 90% seen once. These data are taken from a study of blood T cell repertoires in COVID-19. Study in general: Acute-phase and convalescent COVID-19 samples originated in the United States, Italy and Spain. In each case, the material was cDNA or gDNA derived from T cells, B-cell-depleted T cells, or PBMCs.

CDR1 is ENHRY, CDR2 SYGVKD, per germline. The CDR3 contains 15 residues. V lost 6 bases and J lost 2; bases outside the gene matches: 6. The sample comprised peripheral blood. The TCR comes from a man between 45 and 60 years old with active COVID-19. This rearrangement joins TRBV10-3 to TRBJ2-2; 7 bases match TRBD2. As DNA, the CDR3 is TGTGCCATCAGAGTGGGGGGGTCAAACACCGGGGAGCTGTTTTTT. It translates to CAIRVGGSNTGELFF.